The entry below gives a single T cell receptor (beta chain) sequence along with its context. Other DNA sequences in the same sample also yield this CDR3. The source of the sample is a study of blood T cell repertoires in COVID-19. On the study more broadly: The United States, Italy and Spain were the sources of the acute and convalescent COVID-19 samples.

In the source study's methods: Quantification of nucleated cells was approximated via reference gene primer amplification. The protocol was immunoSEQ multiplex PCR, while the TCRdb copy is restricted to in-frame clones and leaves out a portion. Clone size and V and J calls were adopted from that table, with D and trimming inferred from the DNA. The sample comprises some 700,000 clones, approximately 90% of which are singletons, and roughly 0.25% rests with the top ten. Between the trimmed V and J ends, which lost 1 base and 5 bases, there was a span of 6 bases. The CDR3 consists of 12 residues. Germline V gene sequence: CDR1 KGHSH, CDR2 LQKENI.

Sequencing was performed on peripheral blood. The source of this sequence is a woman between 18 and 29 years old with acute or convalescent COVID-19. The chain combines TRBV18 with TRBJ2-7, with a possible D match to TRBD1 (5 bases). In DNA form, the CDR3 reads TGTGCCAGCTCACCACTGGGGCACGAGCAGTACTTC. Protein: CASSPLGHEQYF.